The rows below give T cell receptor beta chains drawn from one sample of a study of T cell responses to AZD1222 COVID-19 vaccine. Here immunoSEQ multiplex PCR was the method, and the copy in TCRdb shows in-frame clones only, minus some. Of 90,000 to 150,000 clones in the sample, more than 70% were seen once. This sample comprised peripheral blood, obtained on day 0 of AZD1222 vaccination. The receptor source for this set is an adult in good health. The CDR3 runs from the conserved cysteine through the conserved F or W. A D gene is named only where the DNA matches it firmly. Clone size appears in some rows only: once, few, many, or a class for an expanded clone.

J | V | size | D | DNA | CDR3
TRBJ1-1 | TRBV7-9 | - | TRBD1 | TGTGCCAGCAGCCCATCCAGGGGGGCAGAGACTGAAGCTTTCTTT | CASSPSRGAETEAFF
TRBJ2-2 | TRBV12-3/TRBV12-4 | - | - | TGTGCCAGCAGGGGACAGAACACCGGGGAGCTGTTTTTT | CASRGQNTGELFF
TRBJ1-1 | TRBV7-9 | - | - | TGTGCCAGCAGCACAGTTCCAGAAAACACTGAAGCTTTCTTT | CASSTVPENTEAFF
TRBJ1-3 | TRBV21-1 | - | - | TGTGCCAGCAGCAAAGCGCCCGGGGACGGAAACACCATATATTTT | CASSKAPGDGNTIYF
TRBJ2-7 | TRBV5-5 | - | - | TGTGCCAGCAGCTTGGTGGCAGGGTGGCTTAGTGACGAGCAGTACTTC | CASSLVAGWLSDEQYF
TRBJ1-2 | TRBV5-4 | once | - | TGTGCCAGCAGGTCTGAGGGCGGCTACACCTTC | CASRSEGGYTF
TRBJ2-5 | TRBV15 | - | TRBD1 | TGTGCCACCAGCAGAGATAAGGGACAGGGGAAGACCCAGTACTTC | CATSRDKGQGKTQYF
TRBJ1-4 | TRBV18 | - | - | TGTGCCAGCTCACCCTCAGGAACTAATGAAAAACTGTTTTTT | CASSPSGTNEKLFF
TRBJ1-2 | TRBV28 | once | TRBD1 | TGTGCCACCAAGTCAGGGACAGACTATGGCTACACCTTC | CATKSGTDYGYTF
TRBJ1-1 | TRBV2 | - | - | TGTGCCAGCAGTGCTAGGAACACTGAAGCTTTCTTT | CASSARNTEAFF
TRBJ2-2 | TRBV18 | - | - | TGTGCCAGCTCACCACTGTTTCAGACTAACACCGGGGAGCTGTTTTTT | CASSPLFQTNTGELFF
TRBJ2-1 | TRBV7-2 | - | TRBD2 | TGTGCCAGCAACCCTAGCGGGGGGGCGTACAATGAGCAGTTCTTC | CASNPSGGAYNEQFF
TRBJ1-3 | TRBV7-8 | - | TRBD1 | TGTGCCAGCAGCTTAGGGCCAGGGGGCTCTGGAAACACCATATATTTT | CASSLGPGGSGNTIYF
TRBJ1-5 | TRBV29-1 | - | - | TGCAGCGTTCGGGACAAATATAGCAATCAGCCCCAGCATTTT | CSVRDKYSNQPQHF
TRBJ1-5 | TRBV7-9 | - | - | TGTGCCAGCAGCTTTGGTTGGGACAGCAATCAGCCCCAGCATTTT | CASSFGWDSNQPQHF
TRBJ1-1 | TRBV25-1 | - | - | TGTGCCAGCAGTGGGATGGGGGACACTGAAGCTTTCTTT | CASSGMGDTEAFF
TRBJ2-2 | TRBV7-7 | - | TRBD1 | TGTGCCAGCAGCACCGGGACAGGGAACACCGGGGAGCTGTTTTTT | CASSTGTGNTGELFF
TRBJ2-1 | TRBV3-1/TRBV3-2 | - | - | TGTGCCAGCAGCCAAGTATCGCCGTTGAGCTCCTACAATGAGCAGTTCTTC | CASSQVSPLSSYNEQFF
TRBJ2-1 | TRBV6-6 | - | TRBD2 | TGTGCCAGCAGTTACGGGACTAGCCAAAACAATGAGCAGTTCTTC | CASSYGTSQNNEQFF
TRBJ2-3 | TRBV14 | - | - | TGTGCCAGCAGCCAAGAGGTGGACAGCGCCACAGATACGCAGTATTTT | CASSQEVDSATDTQYF
TRBJ1-3 | TRBV12-5 | - | - | TGTGCTAGTGGTTTCTCGGCAGAAGACAGAATCGGTGGAAACACCATATATTTT | CASGFSAEDRIGGNTIYF
TRBJ1-6 | TRBV7-2 | - | TRBD1 | TGTGCCAGCAGCTCGGGGCCGGGACAGGGTGTCGGGTCACCCCTCCACTTT | CASSSGPGQGVGSPLHF
TRBJ1-2 | TRBV7-9 | - | TRBD1 | TGTGCCAGCAGCTTGACAGGGGGCGATTTTGGCTACACCTTC | CASSLTGGDFGYTF
TRBJ1-5 | TRBV2 | - | - | TGTGCCAGCCTTGGGCAGGGTAGCAATCAGCCCCAGCATTTT | CASLGQGSNQPQHF
TRBJ2-3 | TRBV6-4 | - | TRBD2 | TGTGCCAGCAGTGGGACTAGCGGGGGCACAGATACGCAGTATTTT | CASSGTSGGTDTQYF
TRBJ1-2 | TRBV7-2 | - | TRBD1 | TGTGCCAGCAGCTTGCCGGGACAGGAGGACTATGGCTACACCTTC | CASSLPGQEDYGYTF
TRBJ1-5 | TRBV6-9 | - | - | TGTGCCAGCAGTTCCCCCCCAGAAAGCAATCAGCCCCAGCATTTT | CASSSPPESNQPQHF
TRBJ1-1 | TRBV11-2 | - | TRBD1 | TGTGCCAGCAGCTTAGCAGGGGGAGGGAACACTGAAGCTTTCTTT | CASSLAGGGNTEAFF
TRBJ2-1 | TRBV20-1 | - | TRBD2 | TGCAGTGCTAGTGAGGGTTGGGTAGCGGGGGCGAATGAGCAGTTCTTC | CSASEGWVAGANEQFF
TRBJ1-2 | TRBV2 | - | - | TGTGCCAGCAAGTCAGATGCCAACCGGGGGGGCTACACCTTC | CASKSDANRGGYTF
TRBJ2-5 | TRBV10-3 | - | - | TGTGCCATCAGTGAGTCGTGGACGGAGACCCAGTACTTC | CAISESWTETQYF
TRBJ2-7 | TRBV24-1 | - | TRBD1 | TGTGCCACCAGTGACCACCGACAGGGGGCGTTCAACGAGCAGTACTTC | CATSDHRQGAFNEQYF
TRBJ2-1 | TRBV7-2 | - | TRBD1 | TGTGCCAGCAGCCTACAGGGGGCAGGTATGGATGAGCAGTTCTTC | CASSLQGAGMDEQFF
TRBJ1-5 | TRBV6-5 | few | - | TGTGCCAGCAGTTACGCAGGGGACCATCAGCCCCAGCATTTT | CASSYAGDHQPQHF
TRBJ2-5 | TRBV4-2 | - | - | TGTGCCAGCAGCCAAGAAGTAGGGCCCCAAGAGACCCAGTACTTC | CASSQEVGPQETQYF